The 4 T cell receptor beta chains reported below all come from one sample, sequenced in a study of T cells after yellow fever vaccination. TCRdb redid the calling of the 5' RACE reads with MiXCR, one entry per CDR3 protein. The table lists around 300,000 distinct CDR3 sequences, approximately 4% of them singletons. Material: PBMCs, obtained 5 days after the yellow fever booster vaccination. The origin of the receptors is a man aged 18 to 30 who received the YFV17D yellow fever vaccine.

The rearrangement links TRBV6-5 to TRBJ1-1; D uncertain. The CDR3 has 13 residues. Between the trimmed V and J ends, which lost 5 bases and 0 bases, there was a span of 7 bases. Per germline, CDR1 MNHEY and CDR2 SVGAGI. CDR3 sequence reads: CASSISVNTEAFF. The CDR3 nucleotides read TGTGCCAGCAGTATCAGCGTGAACACTGAAGCTTTCTTT.

This clonotype has only a few counts. The gene calls are TRBV7-2 and TRBJ2-5, with D perhaps TRBD1 (6 bases). Germline CDR1 reads SGHTA; CDR2 reads FQGNSA. V lost 5 bases and J lost 4, with 14 bases in between. The CDR3 covers 14 residues. The CDR3 DNA follows: TGTGCCAGCAGCCTTGGGATCAGGGGAGAGACCCAGTACTTC. Its translation is CASSLGIRGETQYF.

This clonotype appeared a few times. The chain employs TRBV6-1 and TRBJ1-5, with TRBD1 identical over 7 bases. Germline assignment: CDR1 MNHNS and CDR2 SASEGT. This CDR3 region has 14 residues. V lost 6 bases to trimming and J lost 7 bases; unmatched junction nucleotides: 9. The CDR3 sequence: CASRTDRVSQPQHF. CDR3 DNA sequence: TGTGCCAGCAGAACAGACAGGGTCTCCCAGCCCCAGCATTTT.

The gene calls are TRBV27 and TRBJ1-5; D is undetermined. V dropped 6 bases and J dropped 0 bases, with 9 bases sitting between them. This CDR3 is built from 14 residues. Germline V CDR1 and CDR2: MNHEY, SMNVEV (reference sequence). CDR3 residues: CASRPGSSNQPQHF. The CDR3 region has the DNA TGTGCCAGCAGACCTGGCAGTAGCAATCAGCCCCAGCATTTT.